This is a list of T cell receptor beta chains from one sample in a study of blood T cell repertoires in COVID-19. Method: immunoSEQ multiplex PCR; TCRdb's copy keeps in-frame clones and lacks some. The table lists over 200,000 clones, approximately 90% of them singletons. Sequenced input: peripheral blood. The origin of the receptors is a man in his sixties with COVID-19, enrolled during active disease. Both conserved end residues are part of each CDR3. The D gene is left open where the match is weak. Expanded clones are given a class, and other clones once, few, many or no size at all.

J gene,D gene,clone size,V gene,CDR3 protein,CDR3 DNA
TRBJ2-1,-,-,TRBV11-2,CASSLAAGSYNEQFF,TGTGCCAGCAGCTTAGCCGCGGGGTCCTACAATGAGCAGTTCTTC
TRBJ1-1,-,-,TRBV6-5,CASSFKKRENTEAFF,TGTGCCAGCAGTTTCAAAAAAAGAGAGAACACTGAAGCTTTCTTT
TRBJ2-5,-,-,TRBV9,CASSVGPGEEETQYF,TGTGCCAGCAGCGTCGGCCCAGGGGAAGAAGAGACCCAGTACTTC
TRBJ1-5,TRBD1,-,TRBV12-5,CASGFRPKDRVGRNQPQHF,TGTGCTAGTGGTTTCCGGCCCAAAGACAGGGTCGGGCGCAATCAGCCCCAGCATTTT
TRBJ1-1,TRBD1,once,TRBV15,CATSEETGKNTEAFF,TGTGCCACCAGCGAAGAGACAGGGAAGAACACTGAAGCTTTCTTT
TRBJ2-7,TRBD1,-,TRBV2,CASKVDRGGPTRQYF,TGTGCCAGCAAAGTGGACAGGGGTGGCCCTACGAGGCAGTACTTC
TRBJ2-1,-,once,TRBV5-8,CASSWRQTTYNEQFF,TGTGCCAGCAGCTGGCGGCAGACTACGTACAATGAGCAGTTCTTC
TRBJ2-7,-,-,TRBV28,CASSFSPRIHEQYF,TGTGCCAGCAGTTTTAGCCCCCGGATCCACGAGCAGTACTTC
TRBJ2-1,TRBD2,-,TRBV6-5,CASSYSERGVGEQFF,TGTGCCAGCAGTTACTCCGAGCGGGGGGTCGGTGAGCAGTTCTTC
TRBJ2-1,-,-,TRBV30,CAWSVGAGEQFF,TGTGCCTGGAGTGTGGGGGCAGGTGAGCAGTTCTTC
TRBJ2-4,-,once,TRBV2,CASSVIAALAKNIQYF,TGTGCCAGCTCGGTGATAGCGGCACTAGCCAAAAACATTCAGTACTTC
TRBJ2-7,TRBD1,-,TRBV15,CATSIGRGQGSYEQYF,TGTGCCACCAGCATCGGGAGGGGACAGGGGTCCTACGAGCAGTACTTC
TRBJ1-5,TRBD1,few,TRBV4-1,CASSQGGQGTYQPQHF,TGCGCCAGCAGCCAAGGGGGACAGGGGACTTATCAGCCCCAGCATTTT
TRBJ1-4,-,-,TRBV5-1,CASSRQGLATNEKLFF,TGCGCCAGCAGCAGGCAGGGGCTAGCAACTAATGAAAAACTGTTTTTT
TRBJ2-7,TRBD1,-,TRBV5-1,CASSYQRTGTYEQYF,TGCGCCAGCAGCTACCAGAGGACAGGGACCTACGAGCAGTACTTC
TRBJ1-5,TRBD1,-,TRBV28,CASSLGDRDSRPQHF,TGTGCCAGCAGTTTAGGGGACAGGGATAGTCGGCCCCAGCATTTT
TRBJ1-4,-,-,TRBV24-1,CATSDHGQINEKLFF,TGTGCCACCAGTGACCACGGACAGATTAATGAAAAACTGTTTTTT
TRBJ1-3,-,few,TRBV9,CASSDGQRFRGNTIYF,TGTGCCAGCAGCGACGGACAGCGGTTTCGTGGAAACACCATATATTTT
TRBJ2-2,TRBD2,-,TRBV7-2,CASSAGLAITGELFF,TGTGCCAGCAGCGCGGGACTAGCGATCACCGGGGAGCTGTTTTTT
TRBJ1-3,-,-,TRBV4-2,CASSQVASTESSSGNTIYF,TGTGCCAGCAGCCAAGTTGCCTCAACTGAATCGAGCTCTGGAAACACCATATATTTT
TRBJ2-5,TRBD1,-,TRBV19,CASKTGETQYF,TGTGCCAGTAAGACAGGGGAGACCCAGTACTTC
TRBJ1-6,-,-,TRBV6-5,CASSPVPYNSPLHF,TGTGCCAGCAGTCCGGTCCCATATAATTCACCCCTCCACTTT
TRBJ2-1,-,-,TRBV9,CASSVEDRGSEQFF,TGTGCCAGCAGCGTAGAGGACAGAGGAAGTGAGCAGTTCTTC
TRBJ1-5,-,-,TRBV7-2,CASSFTGQNNQPQHF,TGTGCCAGCAGCTTTACAGGACAGAATAATCAGCCCCAGCATTTT
TRBJ1-3,-,-,TRBV3-1/TRBV3-2,CASSQVEGNTIYF,TGTGCCAGCAGCCAAGTTGAGGGAAACACCATATATTTT
TRBJ1-1,-,-,TRBV27,CASSLQGLAEAFF,TGTGCCAGCAGTCTCCAGGGGTTGGCTGAAGCTTTCTTT
TRBJ2-7,TRBD2,-,TRBV7-9,CASSQTDGGGPPYEQYF,TGTGCCAGCAGCCAGACCGACGGGGGGGGGCCCCCCTACGAGCAGTACTTC
TRBJ2-7,TRBD1,few,TRBV5-4,CASTPGQGFYEQYF,TGTGCCAGCACCCCGGGACAGGGGTTCTACGAGCAGTACTTC